This TCR beta chain was observed in a study of cytomegalovirus exposure and HLA in healthy donors. The study, taken as a whole, reports: Whilst most TCR sequences proved rare, a subset of public TCRs occurred across many donors. A missense variant in DCLRE1C was later tied to TCR beta V- and J-gene trimming.

This CDR3 has 16 amino acids. The ends were cut back, 0 bases at V and 7 bases at J, with 18 bases in the middle. Germline V gene data show CDR1 as SGHAT and CDR2 as FQNNGV. Healthy bone marrow donors made up the cohort. The PCR had 60 Vbeta and 13 Jbeta primers. Data came from immunoSEQ multiplex PCR; TCRdb stores just in-frame clones and leaves some out. The table lists 150,000 to 200,000 clones, more than 75% of them singletons, with approximately 15% in the top ten. As concerns this clone: The antigen is unknown.

The chain combines TRBV11-2 with TRBJ1-2; D is unresolved. The material sequenced was PBMCs. The TCR comes from a woman aged 35 to 49 in good health and CMV-seronegative. CDR3 in amino acids: CASSLDPAGLKFGYTF. Written as DNA, the CDR3 is TGTGCCAGCAGCTTAGATCCAGCAGGATTAAAATTTGGCTACACCTTC.